These T cell receptor beta chains were read from a single sample in a study of blood T cell repertoires in COVID-19. The assay was immunoSEQ multiplex PCR, and TCRdb's table has in-frame clones only and misses some. This table holds about 120,000 clones, around 81% found once. The specimen was peripheral blood. Receptor source: a man under 40 with COVID-19, enrolled during active disease. Each CDR3 is given with its conserved first and last residue. D genes are given only for firm matches. Clone size, where shown, is once, few, many, or a class for clones that have expanded.

V gene: TRBV7-3
CDR3 length: 14
clone size: NA
J gene: TRBJ2-3
D gene: NA
CDR3 protein: CASSRRDFGDTQYF
CDR3 DNA: TGTGCCAGCAGCCGACGGGACTTTGGAGATACGCAGTATTTT

V gene: TRBV19
CDR3 length: 15
clone size: NA
J gene: TRBJ2-3
D gene: NA
CDR3 protein: CASSSRGGSTDTQYF
CDR3 DNA: TGTGCCAGTAGTTCCCGTGGAGGTAGCACAGATACGCAGTATTTT

V gene: TRBV2
CDR3 length: 12
clone size: NA
J gene: TRBJ1-5
D gene: NA
CDR3 protein: CATTRGNQPQHF
CDR3 DNA: TGTGCCACCACCAGGGGCAATCAGCCCCAGCATTTT

V gene: TRBV12-3/TRBV12-4
CDR3 length: 11
clone size: NA
J gene: TRBJ1-4
D gene: NA
CDR3 protein: CASSPGEKLFF
CDR3 DNA: TGTGCCAGCAGTCCAGGCGAAAAACTGTTTTTT

V gene: TRBV15
CDR3 length: 16
clone size: NA
J gene: TRBJ2-1
D gene: TRBD1
CDR3 protein: CATSRDSTGGPNEQFF
CDR3 DNA: TGTGCCACCAGCAGAGATAGCACAGGGGGCCCCAATGAGCAGTTCTTC

V gene: TRBV5-1
CDR3 length: 14
clone size: NA
J gene: TRBJ2-7
D gene: TRBD2
CDR3 protein: CASSSSGTNYEQYF
CDR3 DNA: TGCGCCAGCAGCTCCTCCGGGACTAACTACGAGCAGTACTTC

V gene: TRBV19
CDR3 length: 13
clone size: NA
J gene: TRBJ1-5
D gene: NA
CDR3 protein: CASTPTGDQPQHF
CDR3 DNA: TGTGCCAGTACCCCGACCGGGGATCAGCCCCAGCATTTT

V gene: TRBV19
CDR3 length: 16
clone size: NA
J gene: TRBJ1-5
D gene: NA
CDR3 protein: CASSIRSRGLNQPQHF
CDR3 DNA: TGTGCCAGTAGTATCCGTTCCAGGGGACTAAATCAGCCCCAGCATTTT

V gene: TRBV29-1
CDR3 length: 12
clone size: NA
J gene: TRBJ1-2
D gene: TRBD1
CDR3 protein: CSVVGQDYGYTF
CDR3 DNA: TGCAGCGTGGTGGGACAGGACTATGGCTACACCTTC

V gene: TRBV11-3
CDR3 length: 15
clone size: NA
J gene: TRBJ2-2
D gene: TRBD1
CDR3 protein: CASSIGTGATGELFF
CDR3 DNA: TGTGCCAGCAGCATCGGGACAGGGGCCACCGGGGAGCTGTTTTTT

V gene: TRBV29-1
CDR3 length: 13
clone size: NA
J gene: TRBJ2-5
D gene: TRBD2
CDR3 protein: CSVGGRVGETQYF
CDR3 DNA: TGCAGCGTTGGCGGGAGGGTAGGGGAGACCCAGTACTTC

V gene: TRBV14
CDR3 length: 15
clone size: NA
J gene: TRBJ2-5
D gene: NA
CDR3 protein: CASSPRTVIQETQYF
CDR3 DNA: TGTGCCAGCAGCCCCCGGACAGTTATTCAAGAGACCCAGTACTTC

V gene: TRBV15
CDR3 length: 18
clone size: NA
J gene: TRBJ2-3
D gene: TRBD1
CDR3 protein: CATSRDLTDRTGTDTQYF
CDR3 DNA: TGTGCCACCAGCAGAGATCTGACGGACAGGACGGGCACAGATACGCAGTATTTT

V gene: TRBV6-1
CDR3 length: 15
clone size: once
J gene: TRBJ2-3
D gene: TRBD2
CDR3 protein: CASSESLARGDTQYF
CDR3 DNA: TGTGCCAGCAGTGAATCGCTAGCGCGGGGGGATACGCAGTATTTT

V gene: TRBV28
CDR3 length: 15
clone size: NA
J gene: TRBJ1-2
D gene: TRBD1
CDR3 protein: CASSPQTGADYGYTF
CDR3 DNA: TGTGCCAGCAGTCCCCAGACAGGGGCCGACTATGGCTACACCTTC

V gene: TRBV30
CDR3 length: 15
clone size: NA
J gene: TRBJ1-3
D gene: NA
CDR3 protein: CAWSPPRSSGNTIYF
CDR3 DNA: TGTGCCTGGAGTCCCCCCCGCAGCTCTGGAAACACCATATATTTT

V gene: TRBV18
CDR3 length: 15
clone size: NA
J gene: TRBJ1-4
D gene: TRBD1
CDR3 protein: CASSPGTGGAEKLFF
CDR3 DNA: TGTGCCAGCTCACCAGGGACAGGGGGCGCAGAAAAACTGTTTTTT

V gene: TRBV6-5
CDR3 length: 15
clone size: few
J gene: TRBJ1-1
D gene: NA
CDR3 protein: CASKIRGGSNTEAFF
CDR3 DNA: TGTGCCAGCAAGATACGAGGGGGTTCGAACACTGAAGCTTTCTTT

V gene: TRBV6-5
CDR3 length: 12
clone size: NA
J gene: TRBJ1-1
D gene: NA
CDR3 protein: CASSTGGTEAFF
CDR3 DNA: TGTGCCAGCAGTACCGGGGGGACTGAAGCTTTCTTT

V gene: TRBV30
CDR3 length: 16
clone size: few
J gene: TRBJ1-2
D gene: NA
CDR3 protein: CAWSVLEGAPVYGYTF
CDR3 DNA: TGTGCCTGGAGTGTACTAGAGGGAGCTCCTGTCTATGGCTACACCTTC

V gene: TRBV5-4
CDR3 length: 13
clone size: NA
J gene: TRBJ1-3
D gene: NA
CDR3 protein: CASSLGLGNTIYF
CDR3 DNA: TGTGCCAGCAGCCTCGGACTGGGAAACACCATATATTTT

V gene: TRBV12-5
CDR3 length: 14
clone size: NA
J gene: TRBJ1-1
D gene: NA
CDR3 protein: CASGSNALGTEAFF
CDR3 DNA: TGTGCTAGTGGTTCTAATGCCCTCGGGACTGAAGCTTTCTTT

V gene: TRBV28
CDR3 length: 18
clone size: NA
J gene: TRBJ1-2
D gene: TRBD1
CDR3 protein: CASSLLSGQALFSYGYTF
CDR3 DNA: TGTGCCAGCAGTTTATTGTCAGGACAGGCTTTATTTTCCTATGGCTACACCTTC

V gene: TRBV19
CDR3 length: 16
clone size: NA
J gene: TRBJ2-3
D gene: TRBD2
CDR3 protein: CASSAGLAGATDTQYF
CDR3 DNA: TGTGCCAGTAGTGCGGGACTAGCGGGAGCCACAGATACGCAGTATTTT

V gene: TRBV19
CDR3 length: 15
clone size: NA
J gene: TRBJ1-2
D gene: TRBD1
CDR3 protein: CASSNTGEISYGYTF
CDR3 DNA: TGTGCCAGTAGTAATACAGGGGAAATTTCCTATGGCTACACCTTC

V gene: TRBV5-4
CDR3 length: 15
clone size: NA
J gene: TRBJ1-4
D gene: NA
CDR3 protein: CASTRRPGDNEKLFF
CDR3 DNA: TGTGCCAGCACTCGGCGCCCCGGGGATAATGAAAAACTGTTTTTT

V gene: TRBV19
CDR3 length: 16
clone size: NA
J gene: TRBJ1-5
D gene: TRBD1
CDR3 protein: CASSGYRGYSNQPQHF
CDR3 DNA: TGTGCCAGTAGTGGTTACAGGGGATATAGCAATCAGCCCCAGCATTTT

V gene: TRBV20-1
CDR3 length: 15
clone size: NA
J gene: TRBJ1-4
D gene: NA
CDR3 protein: CSASLYGGRNEKLFF
CDR3 DNA: TGCAGTGCTAGTCTATACGGGGGGCGTAATGAAAAACTGTTTTTT

V gene: TRBV10-3
CDR3 length: 14
clone size: NA
J gene: TRBJ1-2
D gene: TRBD1
CDR3 protein: CAIRGGTGNYGYTF
CDR3 DNA: TGTGCCATCAGAGGCGGGACAGGGAACTATGGCTACACCTTC

V gene: TRBV9
CDR3 length: 16
clone size: NA
J gene: TRBJ2-7
D gene: TRBD1
CDR3 protein: CASSAQIGGSSYEQYF
CDR3 DNA: TGTGCCAGCAGCGCCCAAATAGGGGGCAGCTCCTACGAGCAGTACTTC

V gene: TRBV6-5
CDR3 length: 12
clone size: NA
J gene: TRBJ2-5
D gene: NA
CDR3 protein: CATGRDQETQYF
CDR3 DNA: TGTGCCACGGGCAGGGACCAAGAGACCCAGTACTTC

V gene: TRBV4-3
CDR3 length: 16
clone size: NA
J gene: TRBJ1-2
D gene: TRBD1
CDR3 protein: CASSQTGGAWDYGYTF
CDR3 DNA: TGCGCCAGCAGCCAGACAGGGGGCGCTTGGGACTATGGCTACACCTTC

V gene: TRBV4-1
CDR3 length: 16
clone size: NA
J gene: TRBJ2-1
D gene: TRBD2
CDR3 protein: CASSLHTSGSYNEQFF
CDR3 DNA: TGCGCCAGCAGCCTACACACTAGCGGGTCCTACAATGAGCAGTTCTTC

V gene: TRBV28
CDR3 length: 13
clone size: few
J gene: TRBJ2-6
D gene: NA
CDR3 protein: CASSQSGANVLTF
CDR3 DNA: TGTGCCAGCAGCCAGTCTGGGGCCAACGTCCTGACTTTC

V gene: TRBV11-2
CDR3 length: 15
clone size: NA
J gene: TRBJ2-1
D gene: TRBD1
CDR3 protein: CASSSGTGIWNEQFF
CDR3 DNA: TGTGCCAGCAGCTCCGGGACAGGGATTTGGAATGAGCAGTTCTTC

V gene: TRBV5-5
CDR3 length: 12
clone size: NA
J gene: TRBJ1-1
D gene: NA
CDR3 protein: CASSLGGFEAFF
CDR3 DNA: TGTGCCAGCAGCTTAGGAGGTTTTGAAGCTTTCTTT

V gene: TRBV19
CDR3 length: 14
clone size: NA
J gene: TRBJ1-6
D gene: NA
CDR3 protein: CATSRAGSGSPLHF
CDR3 DNA: TGTGCCACCTCCCGGGCAGGCTCGGGGTCACCCCTCCACTTT

V gene: TRBV5-4
CDR3 length: 13
clone size: NA
J gene: TRBJ1-2
D gene: NA
CDR3 protein: CASSLRGGGGYTF
CDR3 DNA: TGTGCCAGCAGCTTGAGAGGAGGCGGGGGCTACACCTTC

V gene: TRBV6-2/TRBV6-3
CDR3 length: 14
clone size: NA
J gene: TRBJ1-2
D gene: TRBD1
CDR3 protein: CASSTGEAVYGYTF
CDR3 DNA: TGTGCCAGCAGTACAGGGGAGGCTGTGTATGGCTACACCTTC

V gene: TRBV21-1
CDR3 length: 16
clone size: NA
J gene: TRBJ2-1
D gene: NA
CDR3 protein: CASSKRGSSSYNEQFF
CDR3 DNA: TGTGCCAGCAGCAAACGCGGGTCGAGCTCCTACAATGAGCAGTTCTTC

V gene: TRBV14
CDR3 length: 16
clone size: NA
J gene: TRBJ2-3
D gene: TRBD2
CDR3 protein: CASSLRLAGGADTQYF
CDR3 DNA: TGTGCCAGCAGCCTCCGACTAGCGGGAGGGGCAGATACGCAGTATTTT

V gene: TRBV11-3
CDR3 length: 16
clone size: NA
J gene: TRBJ1-4
D gene: NA
CDR3 protein: CASSFDQGSTNEKLFF
CDR3 DNA: TGTGCCAGCAGCTTCGACCAGGGATCAACTAATGAAAAACTGTTTTTT